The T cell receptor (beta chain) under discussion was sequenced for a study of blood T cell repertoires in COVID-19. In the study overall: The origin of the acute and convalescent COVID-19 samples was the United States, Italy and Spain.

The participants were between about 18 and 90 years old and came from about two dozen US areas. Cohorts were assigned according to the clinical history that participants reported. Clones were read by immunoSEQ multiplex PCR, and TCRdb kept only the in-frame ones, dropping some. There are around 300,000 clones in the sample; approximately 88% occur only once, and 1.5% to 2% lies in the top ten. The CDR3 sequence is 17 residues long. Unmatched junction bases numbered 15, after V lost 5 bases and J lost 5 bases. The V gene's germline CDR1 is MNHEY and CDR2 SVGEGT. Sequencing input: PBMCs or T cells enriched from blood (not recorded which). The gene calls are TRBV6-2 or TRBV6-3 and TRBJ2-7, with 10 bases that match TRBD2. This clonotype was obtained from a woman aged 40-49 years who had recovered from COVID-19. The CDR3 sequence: CASSTLPFSSGRDEQYF. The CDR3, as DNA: TGTGCCAGCAGTACCCTACCCTTTTCTAGCGGGAGAGACGAGCAGTACTTC.